These 12 T cell receptor beta chains came from one sample sequenced in a study of control samples from healthy donors and cancer patients (dated by TCRdb to between 2020 and 2021). Libraries were constructed by the immunoSEQ multiplex PCR assay. Drawn from immuneACCESS, this table holds only the in-frame rearrangements with V and J called that TCRdb kept. Clones are partly lost; checked studies trace under half to an unresolved V gene and leave the rest unexplained. This sample gives approximately 150,000 clones in total; roughly 93% of them show up just once. Almost 6% of the sample is in the top ten clones. Material for sequencing was blood. These receptors were obtained from a man aged 18 to 29 in good health.

The chain joins TRBV30 to TRBJ2-7, with D unresolved. Trimming removed 0 bases at V and 10 bases at J, with 13 bases between. The length of the CDR3 is 12 residues. CDR1 is GTSNPN and CDR2 is SVGIG in the germline V gene (reference sequence). This CDR3 is CAWSVGQALQYF. CDR3 nucleotides: TGTGCCTGGAGTGTAGGGCAGGCCCTACAGTACTTC.

The chain employs TRBV5-1 and TRBJ2-7, with 9 positions matching TRBD1. The CDR3 consists of 13 residues. Germline-derived CDR1 and CDR2 are SGHRS and YFSETQ. J gave up 3 bases and V 3 bases, and 1 base lay outside the gene matches. This CDR3 is CASSWDRDYEQYF. As DNA, the CDR3 is TGCGCCAGCAGCTGGGACAGGGACTACGAGCAGTACTTC.

As regards this clone: The sample carries other DNA sequences with the same CDR3. V is TRBV6-6 and J is TRBJ1-2, with unresolved D. The V gene lost 6 bases and the J gene lost 0 bases, with 2 bases spanning the gap. CDR3 length equals 11 residues. CDR1 is MNHNY and CDR2 is SVGAGI in the germline V gene (reference sequence). As DNA, the CDR3 is TGTGCCAGCAGCCCTAACTATGGCTACACCTTC. Translated: CASSPNYGYTF.

The chain joins TRBV12-3 or TRBV12-4 to TRBJ2-5; D remains unclear. This CDR3 has 13 residues. V lost 0 bases, J lost 1 base, and 3 bases lay in between. In DNA form, the CDR3 reads TGTGCCAGCAGTTTAGCGTCCCAAGAGACCCAGTACTTC. Translation: CASSLASQETQYF.

V gene TRBV30 combines with J gene TRBJ2-5; no firm D call. CDR3 size: 13 residues. Per germline, CDR1 GTSNPN and CDR2 SVGIG (reference sequence). Trimming stripped 0 bases from V and 5 bases from J, with 10 bases between. The CDR3: CAWSVGSKETQYF. In nucleotides, the CDR3 is TGTGCCTGGAGTGTAGGTAGCAAGGAGACCCAGTACTTC.

The chain uses TRBV5-1 and TRBJ2-3, with a weak D call TRBD2 (6 bases). In germline, CDR1 is SGHRS, CDR2 YFSETQ. V was clipped by 0 bases and J by 5 bases, with 22 bases between them. The CDR3 extends over 18 amino acids. The CDR3 loop is CASSLVPGGPGGRDTQYF. As DNA, the CDR3 is TGCGCCAGCAGCTTGGTCCCCGGCGGGCCCGGAGGGAGAGATACGCAGTATTTT.

V usage is TRBV29-1 and J usage is TRBJ2-7; 7 bases fit TRBD2. CDR1 is SQVTM, CDR2 ANQGSEA, per germline. This CDR3 has 17 residues. With V trimmed by 0 bases and J by 3 bases, 14 bases remained unmatched. The CDR3 region has the DNA TGCAGCGTTGAAGATCTTAAGGACGGGGAGGGACTCTACGAGCAGTACTTC. Its translation: CSVEDLKDGEGLYEQYF.

The sample holds one count of this clone. V and J are TRBV24-1 and TRBJ1-1; D is ambiguous. CDR1 and CDR2 from the germline V gene are KGHDR and SFDVKD. V was clipped by 9 bases and J by 1 base, with 11 bases between them. CDR3 size: 13 residues. In DNA, the CDR3 is TGTGCCACCCAGGAAGGAGGGAACACTGAAGCTTTCTTT. Protein product: CATQEGGNTEAFF.

J is TRBJ2-7 and V is TRBV7-2; tentatively, D is TRBD1 or TRBD2 (5 bases each). The CDR3 sequence is 15 residues long. The V end was cut by 2 bases, the J end by 7 bases, with 18 bases between. Germline CDR1 reads SGHTA; CDR2 reads FQGNSA. Here the CDR3 DNA reads TGTGCCAGCAGCTTACGGGGCGGGCCGGTGTGGGAGCAGTACTTC. It translates to CASSLRGGPVWEQYF.

This chain uses TRBV28 with TRBJ2-7; TRBD1 aligns across 7 bases. The germline CDR1 and CDR2 sequences are MDHEN and SYDVKM. The V gene end was trimmed by 5 bases and the J gene end by 3 bases; junction bases not matched to a gene: 19. This CDR3 has 18 amino acids. The DNA for the CDR3 is TGTGCCAGCAGTGTCTCTTTATTTACAGGGGTGCGTGACTACGAGCAGTACTTC. Protein product: CASSVSLFTGVRDYEQYF.

The genes are TRBV4-1 and TRBJ1-4, with TRBD1 as a possible D gene (6 bases). V was pared by 0 bases and J by 7 bases, with 9 bases between. The germline CDR1 and CDR2 sequences are MGHRA and YSYEKL. The CDR3 is 14 amino acids. CDR3 residues: CASSQDVRGEKLFF. CDR3 bases: TGCGCCAGCAGCCAAGATGTCAGGGGTGAAAAACTGTTTTTT.

The chain is built from TRBV12-3 or TRBV12-4 and TRBJ1-5; D remains ambiguous. Trimming cost V 2 bases and J 6 bases, with 2 bases left between them. The CDR3 has 11 residues. The CDR3 DNA follows: TGTGCCAGCAGTTTAAGTCAGCCCCAGCATTTT. Translation gives CASSLSQPQHF.